These T cell receptor beta chains were read from a single sample in a study of post-analysis software for immune sequencing data. From the PCR reads, TCRdb called clonotypes with MiXCR, one entry per CDR3 protein. The sample holds roughly 600,000 distinct CDR3 sequences, roughly 45% seen once. Sequencing was done on a sample of blood. These receptors originate from a girl between 10 and 17 years old with multiple sclerosis. The CDR3 runs from the conserved cysteine through the conserved F or W. Only part of the rows carry a size: once, few, many, or a class if the clone is expanded.

size,J,V,CDR3
NA,TRBJ2-5,TRBV13,CASSFPQGAETQYF
NA,TRBJ2-7,TRBV7-8,CASSSLNFKAGGAYEQYF
NA,TRBJ2-7,TRBV20-1,CSARDESYEQYF
NA,TRBJ2-3,TRBV7-9,CASITSLAGADTQYF
NA,TRBJ2-3,TRBV29-1,CSTLGRFTDTQYF
NA,TRBJ1-1,TRBV4-2,CASSQPGGMNTEAFF
few,TRBJ1-5,TRBV12-3/TRBV12-4,CASSDSGQGSNQPQHF
NA,TRBJ2-5,TRBV12-3/TRBV12-4,CASSLRGRGQYF
few,TRBJ2-5,TRBV7-9,CASSPTGPIHQETQYF
NA,TRBJ2-3,TRBV7-9,CASSFLAGGSDTQYF
NA,TRBJ2-1,TRBV5-1,CASCPPSGGYNEQFF
NA,TRBJ2-7,TRBV12-3/TRBV12-4,CASKRDTTYEQYF
few,TRBJ2-5,TRBV5-1,CASNAGGRETQYF
NA,TRBJ2-1,TRBV7-2,CASSELAASYNEQFF
NA,TRBJ2-5,TRBV9,CASSVGGAGGEETQYF
few,TRBJ2-1,TRBV11-2,CASSLRQGAGNEQFF
NA,TRBJ2-7,TRBV4-1,CASSFRDRSYEQYF
NA,TRBJ1-5,TRBV5-1,CASSYTGGDQPQHF
NA,TRBJ2-7,TRBV29-1,CSCGASGSREQYF
NA,TRBJ2-1,TRBV9,CASSVVWAGVEQFF
NA,TRBJ2-7,TRBV4-1,CASSPVWGSQSSYEQYF
NA,TRBJ2-3,TRBV29-1,CSVARPMTDTQYF
NA,TRBJ1-2,TRBV12-3/TRBV12-4,CASSFDPGTGSGYTF
NA,TRBJ2-3,TRBV4-1,CAGSQVSRGGKTDTQYF
few,TRBJ1-1,TRBV10-3,CAISDYTANTEAFF
NA,TRBJ2-3,TRBV7-7,CASSLVAGGQTDTQYF
NA,TRBJ1-2,TRBV29-1,CSVEDGTRGDYGYTF
NA,TRBJ1-1,TRBV12-3/TRBV12-4,CASSFVAGDNTEAFF
few,TRBJ1-2,TRBV5-1,CASSLTGDRGYTF
NA,TRBJ2-7,TRBV5-5,CASSRDTTYEQYF
NA,TRBJ2-3,TRBV4-1,CASSPPGLAEAGDTQYF
NA,NA,TRBV7-2,CASSLGGADVTQYF
few,TRBJ2-3,TRBV7-9,CASSLLRMAGATTDTQYF
NA,TRBJ2-3,TRBV20-1,CSAARLAGSTDTQYF
NA,TRBJ2-3,TRBV20-1,CSASERTDTQYF
NA,TRBJ2-1,TRBV12-3/TRBV12-4,CASSLLAEQFF
NA,TRBJ1-2,TRBV2,CAGTSKQGTYGYTF
few,TRBJ2-1,TRBV4-1,CASSQEGGTVQDDEQFF
NA,TRBJ2-5,TRBV4-1,CASKDQGRTETLYF
NA,NA,TRBV29-1,CSVEKGTGASEQYF
NA,TRBJ2-7,TRBV5-6,CASSLYVAGGEQYF
NA,TRBJ1-1,TRBV7-3,CASSSADSHTEAFF
few,TRBJ1-2,TRBV11-2,CASSLTLDSPYGYTF
NA,TRBJ1-4,TRBV3-1,CASSRNQGGKEKLFF
few,TRBJ2-6,TRBV5-5,CASSPPRVGANVLTF